This record concerns one T cell receptor (beta chain) sequence. This table comes from immunoSEQ multiplex PCR, and its TCRdb copy is limited to in-frame clones, with some not included. The profile shows about 2.1 million clones, about 93% of them singletons. With 4 bases removed from V and 15 bases from J, the gap between germline ends came to 15 bases. The CDR3 covers 12 residues. Per the germline V gene, CDR1 is LNHDA and CDR2 is SQIVND (reference sequence). CD45RO-negative cells were positively selected for CCR7, leaving out terminally differentiated effector memory CD45RA+ cells. The sample is drawn from a study of shared clonotypes between healthy human individuals.

This clonotype originated in a man between 18 and 35 years old in good health. Some clones in this sample may be carry-over from other donors' samples. V and J are TRBV19 and TRBJ1-4; no firm D call. Sequenced material: naive CD8+ T cells from PBMCs. CDR3 DNA: TGTGCCAGTAGTACCTCCGGGGAGGGTGTGTTTTTT. Its protein product is CASSTSGEGVFF. The full variable domain, in which reference TRBV19 and TRBJ1-4 provide the parts outside the CDR3, is DGGITQSPKYLFRKEGQNVTLSCEQNLNHDAMYWYRQDPGQGLRLIYYSQIVNDFQKGDIAEGYSVSREKKESFPLTVTSAQKNPTAFYLCASSTSGEGVFFGSGTQLSVL.